Each of the 20 T cell receptor beta chains below was sequenced from the same sample in a study of blood T cell repertoires in COVID-19 (dated by TCRdb to between 2020 and 2021). Library method: the immunoSEQ multiplex PCR assay. Sourced from immuneACCESS, this table was stored by TCRdb with only in-frame sequences that have V and J called. A share of the clones is absent; for the studies checked, an unresolved V gene accounts for under half, and the remainder has no known explanation. This sample gives around 260,000 clones in total; 70% to 90% of them show up just once. The ten largest clones represent about 4% of the sample. The sequenced sample consisted of peripheral blood. The receptors come from a man younger than 35 with active or convalescent COVID-19.

This rearrangement joins TRBV7-6 to TRBJ2-7; the match to TRBD2 covers 7 bases. Per the germline V gene, CDR1 is SGHVS and CDR2 is FNYEAQ. The J segment lost 4 bases and the V segment lost 5 bases, leaving 8 bases of the junction unmatched. The length of the CDR3 is 14 residues. DNA of the CDR3: TGTGCCAGCAGCAAGAGCGGGGAAATATACGAGCAGTACTTC. This gives the protein CASSKSGEIYEQYF. Variable domain in full (rest from reference TRBV7-6 and TRBJ2-7): GAGVSQSPRYKVTKRGQDVALRCDPISGHVSLYWYRQALGQGPEFLTYFNYEAQQDKSGLPNDRFSAERPEGSISTLTIQRTEQRDSAMYRCASSKSGEIYEQYFGPGTRLTVT.

The rearrangement links TRBV11-1 to TRBJ2-7; D is perhaps TRBD1 (6 bases). The germline V gene has CDR1 SGHAT and CDR2 FQDESV (reference sequence). The V end was cut by 2 bases, the J end by 5 bases, with 13 bases between. The CDR3 spans 14 residues. DNA of the CDR3: TGTGCCAGCAGCTTAAAACCAGGGGATGACGAGCAGTACTTC. This gives the protein CASSLKPGDDEQYF.

J is TRBJ2-2 and V is TRBV3-1 (or the pseudogene TRBV3-2); TRBD1 agrees at 8 bases. CDR1 and CDR2 from the germline V gene are LGHDT and YNNKEL (reference sequence). After removal of 6 bases from V and 5 bases from J, the junction contained 5 bases not matched to a gene. The CDR3 loop spans 14 amino acids. CDR3 in amino acids: CASRSTGGTGELFF. The CDR3 nucleotides are TGTGCCAGCAGATCCACAGGGGGAACCGGGGAGCTGTTTTTT.

The rearrangement uses TRBV7-2 and TRBJ2-3; 15 bases map to TRBD2. CDR1 is SGHTA and CDR2 is FQGNSA in the germline V gene. This CDR3 spans 15 amino acids. Trimming cost V 5 bases and J 5 bases; bases outside gene matches: 2. CDR3 region: CASSQGLAGGDTQYF. In DNA form, the CDR3 reads TGTGCCAGCAGCCAGGGACTAGCGGGAGGAGATACGCAGTATTTT.

This rearrangement joins TRBV30 to TRBJ1-2, with D perhaps TRBD1 (6 bases). The CDR3 length is 13 residues. Germline CDR1 and CDR2: GTSNPN and SVGIG (reference sequence). Trimming took off 8 bases at V and 5 bases at J, with 18 bases between the two ends. The CDR3 sequence is CANLRDTTYGYTF. CDR3 DNA: TGTGCCAATTTAAGGGACACCACTTATGGCTACACCTTC.

CDR3 coding DNA: TGCGCCAGCAGCTGGCAACTAGCGGGGGTCTACGAGCAGTACTTC. Translating it yields CASSWQLAGVYEQYF. This chain joins TRBV5-1 and TRBJ2-7; TRBD2 aligns across 11 bases. There are 15 residues in the CDR3. The junction had 5 bases not matched to a gene; V was cut back by 3 bases and J by 3 bases. Per germline, CDR1 SGHRS and CDR2 YFSETQ. The entire variable domain, with the rest obtained from reference TRBV5-1 and TRBJ2-7, is as follows: KAGVTQTPRYLIKTRGQQVTLSCSPISGHRSVSWYQQTPGQGLQFLFEYFSETQRNKGNFPGRFSGRQFSNSRSEMNVSTLELGDSALYLCASSWQLAGVYEQYFGPGTRLTVT.

Here the CDR3 DNA reads TGTGCCTGGAGTTTGGGGGGGTTTAACACTGAAGCTTTCTTT. It is translated as CAWSLGGFNTEAFF. The gene calls are TRBV30 and TRBJ1-1; D is perhaps TRBD1 (5 bases). The germline gives CDR1 GTSNPN, CDR2 SVGIG (reference sequence). The CDR3 extends over 14 amino acids. The V end lost 2 bases, the J end lost 2 bases, and 12 bases lay between the germline ends.

This clone was counted once. V usage is TRBV28 and J usage is TRBJ1-1; D ambiguous. Germline values: CDR1 MDHEN, CDR2 SYDVKM. Trimming removed 5 bases from V and 1 base from J, with 8 bases in between. The CDR3 sequence is 13 residues long. The CDR3 here is CASSGQANTEAFF. CDR3 nucleotides: TGTGCCAGCAGTGGTCAGGCGAACACTGAAGCTTTCTTT.

V usage is TRBV5-1 and J usage is TRBJ2-3; 8 nucleotides match TRBD2. The CDR3 has 16 residues. Germline-derived CDR1 and CDR2 are SGHRS and YFSETQ. The V and J ends lost 4 bases and 4 bases, in that order; junction bases with no gene match: 11. The CDR3 DNA reads as TGCGCCAGCAGCATCGGGAGGGGCTTAGGAGCAGATACGCAGTATTTT. Translated, it gives CASSIGRGLGADTQYF.

The chain links TRBV24-1 to TRBJ1-1; TRBD1 is a possible D gene (6 bases). The V gene lost 7 bases and the J gene lost 5 bases, with 13 bases spanning the gap. The CDR3 runs 13 residues. Germline CDR1 and CDR2: KGHDR and SFDVKD. This chain's CDR3 is CATRAFGTTEAFF. The CDR3 DNA follows: TGTGCCACCAGAGCCTTCGGGACAACTGAAGCTTTCTTT.

This rearrangement joins TRBV2 to TRBJ2-7; possibly TRBD2 for D (5 bases). Germline V gene sequence: CDR1 SNHLY, CDR2 FYNNEI. V lost 4 bases, J lost 2 bases, and 12 bases lay in between. This CDR3 region has 14 residues. CDR3 nucleotide sequence: TGTGCCAGCAGTGTGGCGGGCCATGCCTACGAGCAGTACTTC. It specifies CASSVAGHAYEQYF.

The CDR3 reads CASSTLNEQFF. CDR3 nucleotides: TGTGCCAGCAGCACTCTCAATGAGCAGTTCTTC. This chain connects TRBV3-1 (or the pseudogene TRBV3-2) to TRBJ2-1; no clear D gene. V dropped 5 bases and J dropped 6 bases, with 5 bases sitting between them. The CDR3 spans 11 residues. From germline, CDR1 is LGHDT and CDR2 YNNKEL (reference sequence).

The chain recombines TRBV28 with TRBJ2-6; D not certain. This CDR3 comprises 13 residues. CDR1 is MDHEN, CDR2 SYDVKM, per germline. V lost 6 bases, J lost 0 bases, and 3 bases lay in between. In DNA form, the CDR3 reads TGTGCCAGCAGCCGCTCTGGGGCCAACGTCCTGACTTTC. It translates to CASSRSGANVLTF.

The CDR3 bases are TGTGCCAGCAGCCGTCAGGCACTCTCTGGAAACACCATATATTTT. It translates to CASSRQALSGNTIYF. The chain couples TRBV7-2 to TRBJ1-3; D unclear. This CDR3 has 15 residues. Looked up from germline, CDR1 is SGHTA and CDR2 is FQGNSA. V was cut by 5 bases and J by 0 bases, with 11 bases left in between.

The V call is TRBV19, the J call TRBJ1-1; perhaps TRBD1 as D (5 bases). The CDR3 runs 14 residues. The germline V gene has CDR1 LNHDA and CDR2 SQIVND (reference sequence). The V gene lost 4 bases and the J gene lost 4 bases, with 13 bases spanning the gap. CDR3 in amino acids: CASSTAGEGTEAFF. In nucleotides, the CDR3 is TGTGCCAGTAGTACCGCGGGGGAGGGCACTGAAGCTTTCTTT. The variable domain in full, with the rest retrieved from reference TRBV19 and TRBJ1-1, is DGGITQSPKYLFRKEGQNVTLSCEQNLNHDAMYWYRQDPGQGLRLIYYSQIVNDFQKGDIAEGYSVSREKKESFPLTVTSAQKNPTAFYLCASSTAGEGTEAFFGQGTRLTVV.

Points on this clone: The identical CDR3 is also encoded by other nucleotide sequences in the sample. The gene calls are TRBV9 and TRBJ1-3; unclear D gene. V was clipped by 0 bases and J by 0 bases, with 4 bases between them. The germline V gene encodes CDR1 SGDLS and CDR2 YYNGEE. The CDR3 runs to 14 residues. In nucleotides, the CDR3 is TGTGCCAGCAGCGTAGCGGGCTCTGGAAACACCATATATTTT. Residues: CASSVAGSGNTIYF.

The chain carries TRBV18 and TRBJ1-1; D is uncertain. CDR1 KGHSH and CDR2 LQKENI come from the germline V gene. Trimming took off 4 bases at V and 2 bases at J, with 8 bases between the two ends. The CDR3 extends over 13 amino acids. In DNA, the CDR3 is TGTGCCAGCTCACAACTGCCCAACACTGAAGCTTTCTTT. It codes for CASSQLPNTEAFF.

The chain is built from TRBV6-1 and TRBJ1-2; tentatively, D is TRBD1 (6 bases). Trimming left V 3 bases short and J 3 bases short, with 14 bases between. Germline V gene sequence: CDR1 MNHNS, CDR2 SASEGT. The CDR3 has 15 residues. The CDR3 spells CASSDDRRWDYGYTF. CDR3 bases: TGTGCCAGCAGTGATGACAGGCGCTGGGACTATGGCTACACCTTC.

For this clone: Other nucleotide sequences in the sample specify the same CDR3. The rearrangement joins TRBV5-4 to TRBJ2-5; 9 bases are a match to TRBD2. Germline V gene data show CDR1 as SGHNT and CDR2 as YYREEE (reference sequence). The CDR3 is 15 amino acids. With 0 bases clipped from V and 2 bases from J, the junction kept 2 bases outside the gene matches. The CDR3 is CASSLGLAAQETQYF. The CDR3 nucleotides are TGTGCCAGCAGCTTGGGACTAGCGGCGCAAGAGACCCAGTACTTC.

This clone is a singleton in its sample. This rearrangement joins TRBV19 to TRBJ2-3, with 10 bases identical to TRBD2. The CDR3 has 17 residues. Losses at the gene ends were 7 bases for V and 1 base for J; bases not matched to a gene: 11. From germline, CDR1 is LNHDA and CDR2 SQIVND (reference sequence). The CDR3 region has the DNA TGTGCCAGTAATCCGGGACGAGGGACTAGCGGCACAGATACGCAGTATTTT. Its translation is CASNPGRGTSGTDTQYF.